This T cell receptor (beta chain) is drawn from a study of preoperative IRX-2 immunotherapy in early breast cancer. V was trimmed by 4 bases and J by 6 bases, leaving 8 bases between them. The CDR3 has 11 amino acids. Germline V gene lookup returns CDR1 SGHDT and CDR2 YYEEEE. The protocol was immunoSEQ multiplex PCR, while the TCRdb copy is restricted to in-frame clones and leaves out a portion. The sample records about 43,000 clones, just under 95% being singletons. As to treatment: preoperative locoregional IRX-2 cytokine immunotherapy. Patients received preoperative, locoregional IRX-2 cytokine immunotherapy in a phase Ib study.

The genes are TRBV5-6 and TRBJ2-7; no reliable D call. The TCR sequence derives from a human donor with breast cancer. The material was tumor tissue, obtained after IRX-2 immunotherapy. The CDR3 sequence: CASSRTSEQYF. The CDR3 DNA reads TGTGCCAGCAGCCGTACGTCCGAGCAGTACTTC.